Here is one TCR beta chain with its context. Its binding antigen is unknown. There are no base qualities to consult, and no much larger clone falls within one base. In Seattle, one collaborating source enrolled patients while the infection was active and tracked those patients longitudinally over the course of disease. The collaborating institutions used their own protocols to collect whole blood in K2EDTA tubes. Collaborator samples were shipped for TCRbeta analysis as frozen whole blood, isolated PBMCs, or DNA extracted from either sample type. TCRbeta CDR3 regions were amplified from genomic DNA using the immunoSEQ Assay, a bias-controlled multiplex PCR. The authors processed their data as follows. The number of nucleated cells in each sample was estimated from the amplification of reference gene primers within the assay. To quantify the absolute abundance of each unique TCRbeta CDR3 rearrangement, sequence reads were collapsed and filtered. For each sample, productive Simpson clonality was calculated by taking the square root of Simpson's diversity index across productive rearrangements. This immuneACCESS table, as held by TCRdb, lists in-frame sequences with V and J called but not all clones. Of the missing ones, under half trace to an unresolved V gene in checked studies; the others have no known cause. The DNA was the basis for D and trimming; V, J and clone size are from that table. Recorded for this sample are around 61,000 clones; roughly 89% of them occurred a single time. The ten largest make up approximately 45% of the sample.

This sample is part of a study of blood T cell repertoires in COVID-19 (dated by TCRdb to the early 2020s). With regard to the full study: Samples covering the acute and convalescent phases of COVID-19 were provided by collaborators in the United States, Italy and Spain. The samples were drawn from the first 160 participants of the ongoing ImmuneRACE study and from under 1,500 subjects provided by 6 global collaborators. The material from the prospective study consisted of cDNA or gDNA derived from T cells, B-cell-depleted T cells, or PBMCs. Subjects who had been exposed to COVID-19, were actively infected with it, or had recovered from it provided the deeply sampled blood TCRbeta repertoires that made up the dataset. A de-identified subject ID, COVID-19 status, age in years and sex were almost always included in the sample metadata. Where HLA class I and class II types were available, the types were taken from metadata supplied by the sample provider, not from assay-based typing. The repertoires were made available in a free public database intended to serve as a resource for research on the immune response to SARS-CoV-2. Study-wide conclusions, independent of this receptor: Clinical and demographic metadata were provided uncurated, with the amount varying by source and participant.

V loses 2 bases of germline sequence and J loses 0 bases, and the interval between the two ends is 9 bases. CDR1 and CDR2 are drawn from the germline V gene: SGHTA, FQGNSA. Including cysteine and phenylalanine, the CDR3 has 15 amino acids. Only the CDR3 region is kept as DNA, spanning 45 bases read in frame from base 1. The V and J genes are TRBV7-2 and TRBJ2-3; D gene: possibly TRBD2, on 5 matching bases. The sample taken for sequencing was peripheral blood. The sequence was collected from a woman aged 55-70 years with COVID-19, enrolled during active disease. The sequenced DNA: TGTGCCAGCAGCTTACGAGGGATGAGCACAGATACGCAGTATTTT. Its translation is CASSLRGMSTDTQYF.